The TCR beta chain under discussion was sequenced for a study of shared clonotypes between healthy human individuals. General study findings and limits: Compared with memory subsets, naive subsets generally had larger estimated richness. Sharing across four donors was highest in naive CD4 (roughly 5%) and lowest in memory CD8 (around 0.4%). The generation probabilities recorded for non-shared clonotypes fell below those of clonotypes shared by all four donors.

CD4+ cell separation produced CD45RA+ naive and CD45RA-negative memory subsets. V gave up 6 bases and J gave up 2 bases, with 10 bases separating them. The CDR3 is 13 amino acids. CDR1 and CDR2 from the germline V gene are MDHEN and SYDVKM. Clones were read by immunoSEQ multiplex PCR, and TCRdb kept only the in-frame ones, dropping some. The sample has some 1 million clones, about 75% seen once. This clone was seen many times. Its antigen is still unknown. This sample also contains other DNA sequences that code for the same CDR3. The sequenced sample consisted of memory CD4+ T cells sorted from blood. The subset was: CD45RA-negative fraction. The chain joins TRBV28 to TRBJ1-1, with D unclear. The origin of this receptor is a man aged 18 to 30 in good health. The CDR3 sequence is CASSGDRNTEAFF. The CDR3 DNA sequence: TGTGCCAGCAGCGGAGATCGAAACACTGAAGCTTTCTTT.